The rows below give T cell receptor beta chains drawn from one sample of a study of blood T cell repertoires in COVID-19. Repertoires were generated with immunoSEQ multiplex PCR, while TCRdb's copy carries only in-frame clones and drops some. The sample has some 250,000 clones; approximately 78% are singletons. Material for sequencing was peripheral blood. The receptor set was obtained from an older woman with active or convalescent COVID-19. CDR3s include the opening cysteine and the closing phenylalanine or tryptophan. The order of the fields is CDR3 protein, CDR3 DNA, clone size, V gene, J gene, D gene. A D gene is named only where the DNA matches it firmly. Size is omitted from some rows. Given values are once, few, many or a class for expanded clones.

cdr3_aa: CASSQAGQGYYNEQFF
cdr3_nt: TGTGCCAGCAGCCAAGCAGGACAGGGGTATTACAATGAGCAGTTCTTC
clone_size: once
v_call: TRBV4-2
j_call: TRBJ2-1
d_call: TRBD1

cdr3_aa: CASSLEGRPTDTQYF
cdr3_nt: TGTGCCAGCAGCTTAGAGGGCAGGCCCACAGATACGCAGTATTTT
clone_size: -
v_call: TRBV11-3
j_call: TRBJ2-3
d_call: -

cdr3_aa: CASSLVAGDTGELFF
cdr3_nt: TGTGCCAGCAGCTTAGTAGCGGGGGACACCGGGGAGCTGTTTTTT
clone_size: -
v_call: TRBV7-2
j_call: TRBJ2-2
d_call: TRBD2

cdr3_aa: CASSRLTGAFNYGYTF
cdr3_nt: TGTGCCAGCAGTCGATTAACAGGGGCCTTTAACTATGGCTACACCTTC
clone_size: -
v_call: TRBV2
j_call: TRBJ1-2
d_call: TRBD1

cdr3_aa: CASSRRLAGGPNEQFF
cdr3_nt: TGTGCCAGCTCACGAAGACTAGCGGGGGGGCCCAATGAGCAGTTCTTC
clone_size: -
v_call: TRBV18
j_call: TRBJ2-1
d_call: TRBD2

cdr3_aa: CASSSLGDSNQPQHF
cdr3_nt: TGTGCCAGCAGTTCCCTCGGGGATAGCAATCAGCCCCAGCATTTT
clone_size: -
v_call: TRBV6-5
j_call: TRBJ1-5
d_call: -

cdr3_aa: CASIRVLDTEAFF
cdr3_nt: TGTGCCAGCATCAGGGTTTTGGACACTGAAGCTTTCTTT
clone_size: -
v_call: TRBV6-6
j_call: TRBJ1-1
d_call: -

cdr3_aa: CASSDRDRGYEQYF
cdr3_nt: TGTGCCAGCAGTGACCGGGACAGGGGCTACGAGCAGTACTTC
clone_size: -
v_call: TRBV9
j_call: TRBJ2-7
d_call: TRBD1

cdr3_aa: CATAQGSSTDTQYF
cdr3_nt: TGTGCCACCGCACAGGGTTCCAGCACAGATACGCAGTATTTT
clone_size: -
v_call: TRBV24-1
j_call: TRBJ2-3
d_call: -

cdr3_aa: CASSPLRGNSPLHF
cdr3_nt: TGCGCCAGCAGCCCCCTTAGGGGCAATTCACCCCTCCACTTT
clone_size: -
v_call: TRBV5-1
j_call: TRBJ1-6
d_call: -

cdr3_aa: CASSETEGSQPQHF
cdr3_nt: TGTGCCAGCAGTGAGACGGAGGGGTCTCAGCCCCAGCATTTT
clone_size: -
v_call: TRBV2
j_call: TRBJ1-5
d_call: -

cdr3_aa: CASSLGAGPDTQYF
cdr3_nt: TGTGCCAGCAGCTTAGGAGCGGGCCCTGATACGCAGTATTTT
clone_size: -
v_call: TRBV7-3
j_call: TRBJ2-3
d_call: -

cdr3_aa: CASRFRDRGGEQYF
cdr3_nt: TGTGCCAGCAGGTTCCGGGACAGGGGAGGCGAGCAGTACTTC
clone_size: -
v_call: TRBV2
j_call: TRBJ2-7
d_call: TRBD1

cdr3_aa: CASSGGTSGGTYNEQFF
cdr3_nt: TGCGCCAGCAGCGGCGGGACTAGCGGGGGGACCTACAATGAGCAGTTCTTC
clone_size: -
v_call: TRBV5-1
j_call: TRBJ2-1
d_call: TRBD2

cdr3_aa: CASSYQGSRTDTQYF
cdr3_nt: TGTGCCAGCAGTTACCAGGGGTCCAGGACAGATACGCAGTATTTT
clone_size: -
v_call: TRBV6-5
j_call: TRBJ2-3
d_call: -

cdr3_aa: CAISGGTGGTNTEAFF
cdr3_nt: TGTGCCATCAGTGGGGGGACAGGGGGGACCAACACTGAAGCTTTCTTT
clone_size: -
v_call: TRBV10-3
j_call: TRBJ1-1
d_call: TRBD1

cdr3_aa: CASSSTDKNTEAFF
cdr3_nt: TGTGCCAGCAGCAGTACGGACAAGAACACTGAAGCTTTCTTT
clone_size: -
v_call: TRBV21-1
j_call: TRBJ1-1
d_call: -

cdr3_aa: CASSWAEPSYNSPLHF
cdr3_nt: TGCGCCAGCAGCTGGGCAGAGCCCTCCTATAATTCACCCCTCCACTTT
clone_size: -
v_call: TRBV5-1
j_call: TRBJ1-6
d_call: -

cdr3_aa: CASSLVAGGPSYNEQFF
cdr3_nt: TGTGCCAGTAGTCTGGTAGCGGGGGGACCCTCCTACAATGAGCAGTTCTTC
clone_size: -
v_call: TRBV19
j_call: TRBJ2-1
d_call: TRBD2

cdr3_aa: CASSLAGYRGRVTDTQYF
cdr3_nt: TGTGCCAGCAGCTTAGCTGGGTACAGGGGGCGCGTCACAGATACGCAGTATTTT
clone_size: -
v_call: TRBV7-2
j_call: TRBJ2-3
d_call: TRBD1